This entry lists 6 T cell receptor beta chains sequenced from one sample in a study of blood T cells in healthy people across ages. Primers used in a second PCR of about 7 to 12 cycles were a sample-barcoded 5' primer and a J-beta primer mix. MiXCR, applied by TCRdb to the 5' RACE reads, yields one record per CDR3 protein. The data contain approximately 810,000 distinct CDR3 sequences, roughly 34% of them singletons. Material for sequencing was blood. The receptor set was obtained from a man aged 18 to 30 in good health.

V and J are TRBV4-3 and TRBJ1-6, with 7 positions matching TRBD1. The germline V gene has CDR1 LGHNA and CDR2 YSLEER. J gave up 7 bases and V 0 bases, and 6 bases lay outside the gene matches. This CDR3 has 16 amino acids. DNA of the CDR3: TGCGCCAGCAGCCAAGATCTCGGGACAGCGAATTCACCCCTCCACTTT. It is translated as CASSQDLGTANSPLHF.

The chain uses TRBV10-3 and TRBJ2-5; D is undetermined. The CDR3 loop spans 17 amino acids. V was clipped by 3 bases and J by 11 bases, with 28 bases between them. Germline V gives CDR1 ENHRY, CDR2 SYGVKD. This CDR3 reads CAISDDRGLVPADEQYF. For the CDR3, the DNA is TGTGCCATCAGTGATGATCGCGGTCTGGTTCCTGCAGATGAGCAGTACTTC.

This clonotype has more than one count but fewer than ten. The chain recombines TRBV7-2 with TRBJ2-3; 7 positions match TRBD2. With V trimmed by 5 bases and J by 8 bases, 10 bases remained unmatched. This CDR3 region has 14 residues. The germline V gene has CDR1 SGHTA and CDR2 FQGNSA. The CDR3 is CASSNGLGGGTQYF. The DNA of the CDR3 is TGTGCCAGCAGCAACGGACTAGGAGGTGGTACGCAGTATTTT.

This clonotype was picked up many times. The chain links TRBV29-1 to TRBJ1-1; a possible D gene is TRBD1 (6 bases). Per germline, CDR1 SQVTM and CDR2 ANQGSEA. Trimming removed 7 bases at V and 1 base at J, with 10 bases between. The CDR3 has 12 residues. CDR3 residues: CSGGHPNTEAFF. The CDR3 DNA follows: TGCAGCGGGGGACACCCGAACACTGAAGCTTTCTTT.

This clonotype has more than one count but fewer than ten. The chain uses TRBV15 and TRBJ2-2; D is undetermined. Trimming removed 3 bases at V and 5 bases at J, with 4 bases between. This CDR3 contains 12 residues. Germline V lookup: CDR1 LNHNV, CDR2 YYDKDF (reference sequence). The CDR3 here is CATSRATGELFF. DNA of the CDR3: TGTGCCACCAGCAGGGCGACCGGGGAGCTGTTTTTT. The full variable domain, its missing parts supplied by reference TRBV15 and TRBJ2-2, is DAMVIQNPRYQVTQFGKPVTLSCSQTLNHNVMYWYQQKSSQAPKLLFHYYDKDFNNEADTPDNFQSRRPNTSFCFLDIRSPGLGDTAMYLCATSRATGELFFGEGSRLTVL.

The J gene is TRBJ1-2, the V gene TRBV6-2 or TRBV6-3; 7 nucleotides align to TRBD1. Germline trimming cut 7 bases from V and 5 bases from J; bases unmatched to any gene: 10. Germline-derived CDR1 and CDR2 are MNHEY and SVGEGT. The CDR3 consists of 14 residues. CDR3 sequence (DNA): TGTGCCAGCATCCTACGACAGGGCCCTTATGGCTACACCTTC. Amino acid sequence: CASILRQGPYGYTF.